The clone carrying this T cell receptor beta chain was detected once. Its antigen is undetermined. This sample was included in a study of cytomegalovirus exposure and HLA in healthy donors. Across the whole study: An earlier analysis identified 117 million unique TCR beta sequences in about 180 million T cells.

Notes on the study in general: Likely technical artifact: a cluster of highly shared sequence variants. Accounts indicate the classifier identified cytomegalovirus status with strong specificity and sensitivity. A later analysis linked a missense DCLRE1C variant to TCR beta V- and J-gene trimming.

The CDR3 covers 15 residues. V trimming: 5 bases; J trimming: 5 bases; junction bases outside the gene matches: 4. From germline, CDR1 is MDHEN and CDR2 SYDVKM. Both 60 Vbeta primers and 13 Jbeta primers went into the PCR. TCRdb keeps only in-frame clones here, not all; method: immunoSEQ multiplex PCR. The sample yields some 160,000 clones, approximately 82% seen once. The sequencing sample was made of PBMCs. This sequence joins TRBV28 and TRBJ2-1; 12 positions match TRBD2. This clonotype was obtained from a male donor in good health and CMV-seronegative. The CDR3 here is CASSPWTSGNNEQFF. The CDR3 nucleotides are TGTGCCAGCAGTCCATGGACTAGCGGGAACAATGAGCAGTTCTTC.